This T cell receptor beta chain was found in a study of shared clonotypes between healthy human individuals. With 5 bases clipped from V and 8 bases from J, the junction kept 7 bases outside the gene matches. This CDR3 has 13 residues. CDR1 SGHDT and CDR2 YYEEEE come from the germline V gene. TCRdb's table, derived via immunoSEQ multiplex PCR, lists solely in-frame clones and lacks some. The table shows 2 million to 3 million clones, with more than 90% occurring only once. Material for sequencing was naive CD4+ T cells sorted from blood. Subset defined: CD45RA+ positively selected. The rearrangement joins TRBV5-6 to TRBJ1-2; 9 bases are a match to TRBD1. The clonotype originates from a man aged 18 to 35 in good health. The CDR3 sequence is CASRRDREVGYTF. CDR3 DNA sequence: TGTGCCAGCAGACGGGACAGGGAGGTAGGCTACACCTTC.